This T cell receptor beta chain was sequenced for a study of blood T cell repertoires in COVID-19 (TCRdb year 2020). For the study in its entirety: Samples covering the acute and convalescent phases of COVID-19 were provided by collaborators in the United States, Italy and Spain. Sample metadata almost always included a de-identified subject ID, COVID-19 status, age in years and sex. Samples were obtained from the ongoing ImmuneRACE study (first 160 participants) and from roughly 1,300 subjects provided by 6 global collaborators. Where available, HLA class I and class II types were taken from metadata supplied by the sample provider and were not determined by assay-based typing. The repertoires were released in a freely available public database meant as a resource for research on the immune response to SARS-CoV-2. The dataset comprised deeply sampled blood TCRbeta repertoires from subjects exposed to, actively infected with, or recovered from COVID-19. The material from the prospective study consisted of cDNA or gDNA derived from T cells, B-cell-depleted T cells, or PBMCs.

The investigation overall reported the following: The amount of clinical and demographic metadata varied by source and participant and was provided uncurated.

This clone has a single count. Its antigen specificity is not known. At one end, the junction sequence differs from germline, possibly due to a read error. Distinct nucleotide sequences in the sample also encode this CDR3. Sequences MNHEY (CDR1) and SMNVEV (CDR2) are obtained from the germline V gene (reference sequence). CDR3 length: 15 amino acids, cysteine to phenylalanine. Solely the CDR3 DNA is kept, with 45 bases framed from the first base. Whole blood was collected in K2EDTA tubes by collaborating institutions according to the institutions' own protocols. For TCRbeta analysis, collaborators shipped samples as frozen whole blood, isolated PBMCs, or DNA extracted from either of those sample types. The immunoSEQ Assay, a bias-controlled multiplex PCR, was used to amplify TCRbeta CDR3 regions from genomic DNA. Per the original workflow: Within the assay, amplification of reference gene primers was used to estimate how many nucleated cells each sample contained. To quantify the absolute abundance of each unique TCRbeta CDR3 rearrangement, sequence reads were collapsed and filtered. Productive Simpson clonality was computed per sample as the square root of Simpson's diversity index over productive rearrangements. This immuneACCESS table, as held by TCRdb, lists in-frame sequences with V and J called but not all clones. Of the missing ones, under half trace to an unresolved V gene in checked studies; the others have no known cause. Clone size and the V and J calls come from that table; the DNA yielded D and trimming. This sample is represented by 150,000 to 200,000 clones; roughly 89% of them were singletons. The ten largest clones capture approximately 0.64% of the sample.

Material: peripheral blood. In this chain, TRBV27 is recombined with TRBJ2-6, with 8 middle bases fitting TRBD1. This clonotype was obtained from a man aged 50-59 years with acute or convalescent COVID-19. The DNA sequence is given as TGTGCCAGCAGTTCCAGGGGGCCTGGGGCCAACGTCCTGACCTTC. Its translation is CASSSRGPGANVLTF.